Below, 22 T cell receptor beta chains from the same sample are listed, as sequenced in a study of cytomegalovirus exposure and HLA in healthy donors. With 60 Vbeta and 13 Jbeta primers, the PCR was carried out. Sequenced by immunoSEQ multiplex PCR; TCRdb stores in-frame clones only, minus some. The profile covers under 150,000 clones, with roughly 82% appearing a single time and approximately 11% taken by the ten largest. The sequenced sample consisted of PBMCs. These receptors came from a male donor in good health and CMV-seropositive.

V and J are TRBV7-3 and TRBJ2-2, with D possibly TRBD2 on 5 matching bases. Germline CDR1 and CDR2: SGHTA and FQGTGA. The CDR3 loop spans 15 amino acids. Trimming pared 1 base from V and 6 bases from J, leaving 12 bases between. The CDR3 region is CASSLNVGVAGELFF. CDR3 bases: TGTGCCAGCAGCTTAAATGTGGGAGTGGCCGGGGAGCTGTTTTTT.

This clone was counted only a few times. The chain has TRBV19 and TRBJ2-7, with D possibly TRBD2 on 6 matching bases. The V end was cut by 3 bases, the J end by 3 bases, with 12 bases between. The CDR3 consists of 14 residues. Per the germline V gene, CDR1 is LNHDA and CDR2 is SQIVND (reference sequence). The CDR3 nucleotides are TGTGCCAGTAGTATCGGAGGGGTGGACTACGAGCAGTACTTC. Translating gives CASSIGGVDYEQYF.

The gene calls are TRBV28 and TRBJ2-5, with 9 bases aligning to TRBD1. This CDR3 comprises 16 residues. Germline CDR1 and CDR2: MDHEN and SYDVKM. Trimming removed 5 bases from V and 4 bases from J; junction bases left unmatched: 11. The CDR3 reads CASSRLRTGVGETQYF. The CDR3 nucleotides are TGTGCCAGCAGTCGACTCCGGACAGGGGTTGGAGAGACCCAGTACTTC.

The genes are TRBV6-4 and TRBJ2-2, with no clear D. The CDR3 covers 14 residues. Trimming stripped 4 bases from V and 4 bases from J, with 10 bases between. Germline assignment: CDR1 MRHNA and CDR2 SNTAGT. CDR3 in amino acids: CASSAELVTGELFF. Written as DNA, the CDR3 is TGTGCCAGCAGTGCCGAGTTAGTCACCGGGGAGCTGTTTTTT.

The genes are TRBV5-4 and TRBJ1-3, with D maybe TRBD1 (5 bases). Germline CDR1 reads SGHNT; CDR2 reads YYREEE (reference sequence). The CDR3 is made up of 16 amino acids. Between the trimmed V and J ends, which lost 0 bases and 11 bases, there was a span of 21 bases. In nucleotides, the CDR3 is TGTGCCAGCAGCTTGGACCCGCGGGGGTCAGGGCGGGCCATATATTTT. It codes for CASSLDPRGSGRAIYF.

This clone has just a few counts. CDR3 DNA sequence: TGTGCCAGCAGCCGACCCCTCTACAGTCGCTCTGGAAACACCATATATTTT. Protein: CASSRPLYSRSGNTIYF. The chain is built from TRBV7-9 and TRBJ1-3; D gene ambiguous. Trimming removed 5 bases at V and 0 bases at J, with 17 bases between. The germline gives CDR1 SEHNR, CDR2 FQNEAQ (reference sequence). The CDR3 is 17 amino acids. Full variable domain (rest looked up from reference TRBV7-9 and TRBJ1-3): DTGVSQNPRHKITKRGQNVTFRCDPISEHNRLYWYRQTLGQGPEFLTYFQNEAQLEKSRLLSDRFSAERPKGSFSTLEIQRTEQGDSAMYLCASSRPLYSRSGNTIYFGEGSWLTVV.

The V call is TRBV6-5, the J call TRBJ2-7, with TRBD2 matching 8 bases. The CDR3 spans 13 residues. Germline-derived CDR1 and CDR2 are MNHEY and SVGAGI. V lost 2 bases to trimming and J lost 7 bases; unmatched junction nucleotides: 4. The CDR3 sequence is CASSYRASGEQYF. As DNA, the CDR3 is TGTGCCAGCAGTTACCGGGCTAGCGGGGAGCAGTACTTC.

The chain joins TRBV4-2 to TRBJ2-7; 12 bases match TRBD2. The CDR3 has 14 residues. Germline CDR1 is LGHNA and CDR2 is YNFKEQ. Unmatched junction bases numbered 5, after V lost 2 bases and J lost 9 bases. The CDR3: CASSQNLAGGRQYF. The CDR3 nucleotides read TGTGCCAGCAGCCAAAACCTAGCGGGGGGGAGGCAGTACTTC.

The chain links TRBV11-2 to TRBJ2-1, with D unclear. Germline V lookup: CDR1 SGHAT, CDR2 FQNNGV. The germline V and J ends were trimmed by 1 base and 7 bases, with 14 bases remaining between them. This CDR3 has 15 residues. The CDR3 reads CASSLGQASRNEQFF. As DNA, the CDR3 is TGTGCCAGCAGCTTAGGGCAGGCCTCGAGAAATGAGCAGTTCTTC.

This chain uses TRBV6-1 with TRBJ2-7, with D maybe TRBD2 (6 bases). Trimming left V 8 bases short and J 2 bases short, with 16 bases between. The CDR3 contains 14 residues. The germline CDR1 and CDR2 sequences are MNHNS and SASEGT. CDR3 coding DNA: TGTGCCAGCGCGACTAGTTGGGGCCCCTACGAGCAGTACTTC. Its protein product is CASATSWGPYEQYF.

The rearrangement links TRBV15 to TRBJ1-1, with 8 bases matching TRBD1. The length of the CDR3 is 16 residues. V was clipped by 4 bases and J by 1 base; unmatched bases: 8. Germline V gene data show CDR1 as LNHNV and CDR2 as YYDKDF (reference sequence). DNA of the CDR3: TGTGCCACCAGCAAAGTTATTGGGACAGGGAACACTGAAGCTTTCTTT. Translating it yields CATSKVIGTGNTEAFF. The whole variable domain, filled in from reference TRBV15 and TRBJ1-1, reads DAMVIQNPRYQVTQFGKPVTLSCSQTLNHNVMYWYQQKSSQAPKLLFHYYDKDFNNEADTPDNFQSRRPNTSFCFLDIRSPGLGDTAMYLCATSKVIGTGNTEAFFGQGTRLTVV.

This chain uses TRBV29-1 with TRBJ1-5; TRBD1 matches at 12 bases. The CDR3 spans 14 residues. With 6 bases clipped from V and 8 bases from J, the junction kept 8 bases outside the gene matches. Germline V gene lookup returns CDR1 SQVTM and CDR2 ANQGSEA. Here the CDR3 reads CSVTGTGGEEPQHF. Written as DNA, the CDR3 is TGCAGCGTAACCGGGACAGGGGGCGAAGAGCCCCAGCATTTT.

V usage is TRBV18 and J usage is TRBJ1-2, with 9 bases matching TRBD1. The CDR3 is 14 residues long. The germline V gene encodes CDR1 KGHSH and CDR2 LQKENI. V was pared by 6 bases and J by 4 bases, with 6 bases of the junction left unmatched. The CDR3: CASSLGQGTYGYTF. The CDR3 DNA reads TGTGCCAGCTCCCTAGGACAGGGGACCTATGGCTACACCTTC.

The chain links TRBV7-6 to TRBJ2-3; 9 nucleotides match TRBD2. Trimming at V came to 5 bases and at J to 7 bases, leaving 10 bases not matched to a gene. Germline assignment: CDR1 SGHVS and CDR2 FNYEAQ. This CDR3 region has 15 residues. The CDR3 loop reads CASSHSSGRRHTQYF. The CDR3 DNA reads as TGTGCCAGCAGCCACTCAAGCGGGAGGAGGCATACGCAGTATTTT. Full variable domain (outside the CDR3, taken from reference TRBV7-6 and TRBJ2-3): GAGVSQSPRYKVTKRGQDVALRCDPISGHVSLYWYRQALGQGPEFLTYFNYEAQQDKSGLPNDRFSAERPEGSISTLTIQRTEQRDSAMYRCASSHSSGRRHTQYFGPGTRLTVL.

This clone was seen a few times. The V gene is TRBV6-5, the J gene TRBJ1-6; no reliable D call. In germline, CDR1 is MNHEY, CDR2 SVGAGI. The CDR3 extends over 13 amino acids. V gave up 3 bases and J gave up 8 bases, with 8 bases separating them. The CDR3 DNA reads as TGTGCCAGCAGTTATGAGGATTATTCACCCCTCCACTTT. Amino acids: CASSYEDYSPLHF.

This chain uses TRBV6-6 with TRBJ2-1, with D uncertain. Germline assignment: CDR1 MNHNY and CDR2 SVGAGI (reference sequence). V was pared by 5 bases and J by 10 bases, with 12 bases between. CDR3 length: 12 amino acids. CDR3 nucleotides: TGTGCCAGCAGTCTCCGTCTAACGGAGCAGTTCTTC. This encodes CASSLRLTEQFF.

This clone was observed a single time. This chain links TRBV5-6 with TRBJ1-3; tentatively, D is TRBD1 (5 bases). Germline values: CDR1 SGHDT, CDR2 YYEEEE. CDR3 length equals 16 residues. Trimming removed 0 bases at V and 0 bases at J, with 10 bases between. In DNA, the CDR3 is TGTGCCAGCAGCTTGGCAGGGCCGGGCTCTGGAAACACCATATATTTT. This codes for CASSLAGPGSGNTIYF.

This clone showed up just once. The gene calls are TRBV28 and TRBJ1-5; D not resolved. Germline CDR1 and CDR2: MDHEN and SYDVKM. V was pared by 6 bases and J by 0 bases, with 9 bases between. The CDR3 runs 14 residues. The CDR3 DNA reads as TGTGCCAGCAGAGTTGGCCATAGCAATCAGCCCCAGCATTTT. Translated: CASRVGHSNQPQHF.

The V gene is TRBV6-5, the J gene TRBJ2-5; D is possibly TRBD1 (6 bases). The J call may not be correct, given that the DNA end is closer to TRBJ2-7. Germline assignment: CDR1 MNHEY and CDR2 SVGAGI. The CDR3 totals 15 residues. CDR3 coding DNA: TGTGCCAGCAGTTATTTCGGACAGCCACGATCCGAGCAGTACTTC. Translation: CASSYFGQPRSEQYF.

The CDR3 loop is CASSFQGGETQYF. The DNA for the CDR3 is TGTGCCAGCAGCTTTCAAGGGGGCGAGACCCAGTACTTC. The rearrangement uses TRBV7-6 and TRBJ2-5, with 7 positions matching TRBD1. The germline gives CDR1 SGHVS, CDR2 FNYEAQ. CDR3 size: 13 residues. J was trimmed by 5 bases and V by 3 bases; bases with no gene match: 3.

The chain combines TRBV6-5 with TRBJ1-1; D remains ambiguous. The CDR3 totals 13 residues. Germline loops: CDR1 MNHEY, CDR2 SVGAGI. V lost 0 bases and J 2 bases, leaving 4 bases between the germline ends. The CDR3 bases are TGTGCCAGCAGTTACTCTATCAACACTGAAGCTTTCTTT. Its protein product is CASSYSINTEAFF.

The chain is built from TRBV28 and TRBJ2-7; possibly TRBD1 for D (6 bases). The CDR3 length is 13 residues. Germline V CDR1 and CDR2: MDHEN, SYDVKM. Trimming took off 6 bases at V and 2 bases at J, with 11 bases between the two ends. CDR3 nucleotide sequence: TGTGCCAGCAGCCTACAGGGCCCCTACGAGCAGTACTTC. It codes for CASSLQGPYEQYF. The full variable domain, in which reference TRBV28 and TRBJ2-7 provide the parts outside the CDR3, is DVKVTQSSRYLVKRTGEKVFLECVQDMDHENMFWYRQDPGLGLRLIYFSYDVKMKEKGDIPEGYSVSREKKERFSLILESASTNQTSMYLCASSLQGPYEQYFGPGTRLTVT.